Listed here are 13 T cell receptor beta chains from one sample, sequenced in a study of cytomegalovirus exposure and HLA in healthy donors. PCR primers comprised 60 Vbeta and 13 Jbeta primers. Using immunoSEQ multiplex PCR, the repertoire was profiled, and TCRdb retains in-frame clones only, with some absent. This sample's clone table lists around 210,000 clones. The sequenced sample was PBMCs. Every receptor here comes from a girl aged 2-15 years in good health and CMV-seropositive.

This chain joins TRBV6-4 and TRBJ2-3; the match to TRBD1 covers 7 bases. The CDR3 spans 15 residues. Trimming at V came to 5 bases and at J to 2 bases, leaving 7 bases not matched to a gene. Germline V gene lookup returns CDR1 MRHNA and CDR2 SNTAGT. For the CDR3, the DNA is TGTGCCAGCAGTTCGACAGGGTCGTTCACAGATACGCAGTATTTT. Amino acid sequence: CASSSTGSFTDTQYF.

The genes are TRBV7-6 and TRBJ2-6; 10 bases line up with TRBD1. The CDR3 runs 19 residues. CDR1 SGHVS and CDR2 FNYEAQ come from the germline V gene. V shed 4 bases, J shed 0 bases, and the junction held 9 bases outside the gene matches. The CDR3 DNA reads TGTGCCAGCAGCTCCAACCGGGACAGGGGCCTCTCTGGGGCCAACGTCCTGACTTTC. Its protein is CASSSNRDRGLSGANVLTF.

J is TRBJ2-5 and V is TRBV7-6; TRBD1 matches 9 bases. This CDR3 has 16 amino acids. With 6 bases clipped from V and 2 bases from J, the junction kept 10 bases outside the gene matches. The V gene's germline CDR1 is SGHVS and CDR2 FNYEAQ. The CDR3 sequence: CASSKILDRGQETQYF. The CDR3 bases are TGTGCCAGCAGTAAAATCCTTGACAGGGGGCAAGAGACCCAGTACTTC.

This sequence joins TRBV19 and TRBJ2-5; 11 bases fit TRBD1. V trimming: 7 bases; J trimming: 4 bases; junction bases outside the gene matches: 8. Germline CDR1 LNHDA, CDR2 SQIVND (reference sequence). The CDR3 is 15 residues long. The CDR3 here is CASTPGQGVGETQYF. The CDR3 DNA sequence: TGTGCCAGTACCCCGGGACAGGGGGTAGGAGAGACCCAGTACTTC.

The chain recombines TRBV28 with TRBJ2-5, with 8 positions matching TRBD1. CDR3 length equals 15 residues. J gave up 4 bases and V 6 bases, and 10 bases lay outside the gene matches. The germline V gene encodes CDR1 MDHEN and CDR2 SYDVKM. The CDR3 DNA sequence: TGTGCCAGCAGGGAAGACAGGGGCCCCAGAGAGACCCAGTACTTC. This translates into CASREDRGPRETQYF. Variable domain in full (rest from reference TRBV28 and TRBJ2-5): DVKVTQSSRYLVKRTGEKVFLECVQDMDHENMFWYRQDPGLGLRLIYFSYDVKMKEKGDIPEGYSVSREKKERFSLILESASTNQTSMYLCASREDRGPRETQYFGPGTRLLVL.

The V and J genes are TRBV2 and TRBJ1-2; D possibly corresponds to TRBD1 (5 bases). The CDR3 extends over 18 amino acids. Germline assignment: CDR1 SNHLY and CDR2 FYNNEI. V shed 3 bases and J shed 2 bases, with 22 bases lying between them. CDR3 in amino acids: CASSEEIQESLLNYGYTF. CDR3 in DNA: TGTGCCAGCAGTGAGGAGATACAGGAGTCCTTACTGAACTATGGCTACACCTTC.

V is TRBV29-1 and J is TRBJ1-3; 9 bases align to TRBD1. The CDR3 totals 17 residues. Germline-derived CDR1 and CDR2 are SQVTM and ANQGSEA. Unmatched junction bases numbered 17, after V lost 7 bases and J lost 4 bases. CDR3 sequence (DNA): TGCAGCGCTAAAGGGACAGGGAAAGCTGCGGAAGGAAACACCATATATTTT. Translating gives CSAKGTGKAAEGNTIYF.

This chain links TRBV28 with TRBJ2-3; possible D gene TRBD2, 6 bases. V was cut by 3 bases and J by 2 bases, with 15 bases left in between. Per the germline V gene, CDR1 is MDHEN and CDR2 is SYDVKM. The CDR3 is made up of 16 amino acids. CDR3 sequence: CASSLGGTEFTDTQYF. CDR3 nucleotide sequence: TGTGCCAGCAGTTTGGGCGGGACTGAGTTCACAGATACGCAGTATTTT.

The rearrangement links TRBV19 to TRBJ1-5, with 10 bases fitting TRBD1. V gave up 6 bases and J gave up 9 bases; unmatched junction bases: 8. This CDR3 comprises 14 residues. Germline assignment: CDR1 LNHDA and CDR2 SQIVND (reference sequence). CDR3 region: CASRETGGEGPQHF. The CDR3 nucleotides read TGTGCCAGTAGGGAGACAGGGGGCGAAGGGCCCCAGCATTTT.

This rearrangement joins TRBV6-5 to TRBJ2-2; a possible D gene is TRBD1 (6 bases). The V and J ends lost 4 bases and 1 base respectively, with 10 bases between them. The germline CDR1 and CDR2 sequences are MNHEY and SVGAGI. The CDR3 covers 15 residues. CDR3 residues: CASSSGVLNTGELFF. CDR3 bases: TGTGCCAGCAGTTCAGGGGTCTTGAACACCGGGGAGCTGTTTTTT.

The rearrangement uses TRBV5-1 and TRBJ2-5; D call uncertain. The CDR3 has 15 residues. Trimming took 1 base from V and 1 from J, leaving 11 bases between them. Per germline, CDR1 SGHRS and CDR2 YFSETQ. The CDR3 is CASSLIRKSQETQYF. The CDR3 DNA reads TGCGCCAGCAGCTTGATCAGAAAAAGCCAAGAGACCCAGTACTTC.

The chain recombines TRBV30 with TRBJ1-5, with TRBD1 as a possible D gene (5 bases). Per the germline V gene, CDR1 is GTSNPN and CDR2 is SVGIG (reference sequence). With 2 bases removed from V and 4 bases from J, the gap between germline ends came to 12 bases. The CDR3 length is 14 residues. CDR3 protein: CAWSPGLVNQPQHF. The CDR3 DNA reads TGTGCCTGGAGTCCAGGGTTGGTGAATCAGCCCCAGCATTTT.

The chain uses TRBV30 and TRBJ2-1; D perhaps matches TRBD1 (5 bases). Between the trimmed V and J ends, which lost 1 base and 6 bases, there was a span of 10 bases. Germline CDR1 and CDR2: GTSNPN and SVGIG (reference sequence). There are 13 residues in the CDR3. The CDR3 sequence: CAWSEGAFNEQFF. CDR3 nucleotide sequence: TGTGCCTGGAGTGAAGGGGCCTTCAATGAGCAGTTCTTC.